These T cell receptor beta chains were read from a single sample in a study of blood T cell repertoires in COVID-19. Only in-frame clones appear in the TCRdb table, and some are missing; sequencing was by immunoSEQ multiplex PCR. Among about 280,000 clones listed, 75% to 90% were seen once. The source material was peripheral blood. The source is a woman between 50 and 59 years old who had recovered from COVID-19. The CDR3 runs from the conserved cysteine through the conserved F or W. The order of the fields is J gene, V gene, clone size, D gene, CDR3 DNA, CDR3 protein. D genes are given only for firm matches. Rows give clone size only sometimes, using once, few, many, or a class for an expanded clone.

>TRBJ1-5|TRBV2|few|-
TGTGCCAGCAGTGAGGGGCCAGATAGCAATCAGCCCCAGCATTTT
CASSEGPDSNQPQHF
>TRBJ1-6|TRBV4-3|-|TRBD1
TGCGCCAGCAGCCAGGGACAGGGCGGTTCACCCCTCCACTTT
CASSQGQGGSPLHF
>TRBJ1-2|TRBV28|few|TRBD1
TGTGCCAGCAGTCCCCCTGGACAGGTCTATGGCTACACCTTC
CASSPPGQVYGYTF
>TRBJ1-3|TRBV6-5|-|-
TGTGCCAGTAGACAGGACCCTGGAAACACCATATATTTT
CASRQDPGNTIYF
>TRBJ2-4|TRBV6-5|-|-
TGTGCCAGCAGTTACTCGGAGGGGGCAGCCAAAAACATTCAGTACTTC
CASSYSEGAAKNIQYF
>TRBJ1-1|TRBV30|-|-
TGTGCCTGGAGGGGCCGACGGGGCACTGAAGCTTTCTTT
CAWRGRRGTEAFF
>TRBJ2-2|TRBV6-5|once|-
TGTGCCAGCAGACTGCAGGGTTCCGGGGAGCTGTTTTTT
CASRLQGSGELFF
>TRBJ1-2|TRBV13|-|-
TGTGCCAGCAGCCCGGTGGGGGGGGCGGGCTATGGCTACACCTTC
CASSPVGGAGYGYTF
>TRBJ2-2|TRBV2|-|TRBD2
TGTGCCAGCAGTGAAGCGCTTCGACTAGCGGGGGGGCCCGGGGAGCTGTTTTTT
CASSEALRLAGGPGELFF
>TRBJ2-5|TRBV30|-|-
TGTGCCTGGGGCTACGGGTCCCTACAAGAGACCCAGTACTTC
CAWGYGSLQETQYF
>TRBJ2-7|TRBV2|once|TRBD1
TGTGCCAGCAGAAGACAGGGGGACTCCAACGAGCAGTACTTC
CASRRQGDSNEQYF
>TRBJ1-2|TRBV28|-|-
TGTGCCAGCGGCACAGGGAGTCCTGGCTACACCTTC
CASGTGSPGYTF
>TRBJ2-3|TRBV7-9|-|TRBD2
TGTGCCAGCAGCCCGACTAGCGGGAGGGCCCGTACAGATACGCAGTATTTT
CASSPTSGRARTDTQYF
>TRBJ2-7|TRBV19|-|-
TGTGCCAGTAGAAGTCAGGATACCTACGAGCAGTACTTC
CASRSQDTYEQYF
>TRBJ1-5|TRBV30|-|-
TGTGCCTGGAGTCCCGGGGGAGGCAATCAGCCCCAGCATTTT
CAWSPGGGNQPQHF
>TRBJ2-5|TRBV5-1|once|TRBD2
TGCGCCAGCAGATCCCGGGGCACTAGCGTCCAAGAGACCCAGTACTTC
CASRSRGTSVQETQYF
>TRBJ2-7|TRBV28|-|-
TGTGCCAGCAGTTTCCAGGGCAGCCTTTACGAGCAGTACTTC
CASSFQGSLYEQYF
>TRBJ2-1|TRBV7-9|-|-
TGTGCCAGCAGGAGAAGGGGGAATGAGCAGTTCTTC
CASRRRGNEQFF
>TRBJ2-2|TRBV9|-|TRBD2
TGTGCCAGCAGCGTACACCCGAGACTAGCGGGGGCCAGAAGCACCGGGGAGCTGTTTTTT
CASSVHPRLAGARSTGELFF
>TRBJ2-1|TRBV5-4|-|TRBD1
TGTGCCAGCAGCGGGACAGGGGTGATTTACAATGAGCAGTTCTTC
CASSGTGVIYNEQFF
>TRBJ2-1|TRBV11-1|-|-
TGTGCCAGCGCCCTAAGCGGCTCCGCATACAATGAGCAGTTCTTC
CASALSGSAYNEQFF
>TRBJ2-1|TRBV7-2|-|TRBD2
TGTGCCAGCGGCGCCGCTAGCGGGAGGCGGGAGCAGTTCTTC
CASGAASGRREQFF
>TRBJ1-3|TRBV2|-|-
TGTGCCACCAGTGCTTCTGGAAACACCATATATTTT
CATSASGNTIYF
>TRBJ2-3|TRBV10-3|-|TRBD1
TGTGCCATCGAGAACGGACAGGGTCCGGATACGCAGTATTTT
CAIENGQGPDTQYF
>TRBJ1-2|TRBV7-2|-|-
TGTGCCAGCAGCTTAGGCTCTGGACTGGGTCTTGGCTACACCTTC
CASSLGSGLGLGYTF
>TRBJ1-1|TRBV25-1|-|-
TGTGCCAGCAGGCTACAGGGATCGCACACTGAAGCTTTCTTT
CASRLQGSHTEAFF
>TRBJ2-1|TRBV27|-|-
TGTGCCAGCAGTTTAACAGGGCCACGTTGGCAGTTCTTC
CASSLTGPRWQFF
>TRBJ1-5|TRBV15|-|TRBD1
TGTGCCACCAGCAGTGGGGACAGGGACAGGATCCAGCCCCAGCATTTT
CATSSGDRDRIQPQHF
>TRBJ1-5|TRBV28|-|-
TGTGGAGGAGGGATAAGCAATCAGCCCCAGCATTTT
CGGGISNQPQHF
>TRBJ1-2|TRBV6-5|once|TRBD1
TGTGCCAGCAGTTCCCCCGGAAGGACAGGGCGCTATGGCTACACCTTC
CASSSPGRTGRYGYTF
>TRBJ1-2|TRBV5-1|-|-
TGCGCCAGCAGCCTGAACGGAGAACGGAACTATGGCTACACCTTC
CASSLNGERNYGYTF
>TRBJ2-1|TRBV30|-|TRBD2
TGTGCCTGGAGTGTATCCCGAGCGGGGGGAGGCAATGAGCAGTTCTTC
CAWSVSRAGGGNEQFF
>TRBJ1-2|TRBV7-9|-|TRBD1
TGTGCCAGCAGCCTAGGGACAGGGGTACCGCGTGGCTACACCTTC
CASSLGTGVPRGYTF
>TRBJ1-1|TRBV19|-|TRBD1
TGTGCCAGTAGTATCCCCGACAGGGCGAGCACTGAAGCTTTCTTT
CASSIPDRASTEAFF
>TRBJ2-1|TRBV28|-|TRBD2
TGTGCCAGCACCGAGACTAGCGGGAGAAACAATGAGCAGTTCTTC
CASTETSGRNNEQFF
>TRBJ2-7|TRBV5-4|-|-
TGTGCCAGCAGCTTGGAGCAGGGGCAGGACGAGCAGTACTTC
CASSLEQGQDEQYF
>TRBJ2-7|TRBV18|-|-
TGTGCCAGCTCCTGGGGAGCCAACTACGAGCAGTACTTC
CASSWGANYEQYF
>TRBJ1-5|TRBV5-6|-|-
TGTGCCAGCAGCTTTAGCTCAGGGTTAGGTCAGCCCCAGCATTTT
CASSFSSGLGQPQHF
>TRBJ2-1|TRBV30|-|TRBD2
TGTGCCCGCAGTAGCGGGACTAGCGGGAGGTGGGGCTACAATGAGCAGTTCTTC
CARSSGTSGRWGYNEQFF
>TRBJ2-6|TRBV19|-|-
TGTGCCAGTAGTCTGTCTGGAGGCTTAAGCTCTGGGGCCAACGTCCTGACTTTC
CASSLSGGLSSGANVLTF
>TRBJ2-1|TRBV29-1|-|-
TGCAGCGTTTGGGACACGAGTTACAATGAGCAGTTCTTC
CSVWDTSYNEQFF
>TRBJ2-4|TRBV18|-|-
TGTGCCAGCTCACCTAACCCAGGAAGAGGGCACATTCAGTACTTC
CASSPNPGRGHIQYF
>TRBJ2-1|TRBV18|-|TRBD2
TGTGCCAGCTCACAACGGACTAGCGGGAGTTTCCACAATGAGCAGTTCTTC
CASSQRTSGSFHNEQFF
>TRBJ1-2|TRBV7-9|-|TRBD1
TGTGCCAGCAGCTTAGAGGTCACAGGGGCCGACTATGGCTACACCTTC
CASSLEVTGADYGYTF
>TRBJ2-3|TRBV27|-|-
TGTGCCAGCAGTTTGGGAGGCCTTCTGGATACGCAGTATTTT
CASSLGGLLDTQYF
>TRBJ2-7|TRBV3-1/TRBV3-2|-|-
TGTGCCAGCCGGAGGGGCTACGAGCAGTACTTC
CASRRGYEQYF
>TRBJ2-1|TRBV27|-|-
TGTGCCAGCAGCTTAAGCGGGCCCTCCTACAATGAGCAGTTCTTC
CASSLSGPSYNEQFF
>TRBJ1-4|TRBV30|-|-
TGTGCCTGGAGAAACATCCGGGAGATTAATGAAAAACTGTTTTTT
CAWRNIREINEKLFF
>TRBJ2-7|TRBV3-1/TRBV3-2|-|TRBD1
TGTGCCAGCAGCCAAGATCGATTCGGACAGGTCACCTACGAGCAGTACTTC
CASSQDRFGQVTYEQYF
>TRBJ2-7|TRBV27|-|TRBD2
TGTGCCAGCAGTGCGGGACTAGCGGGAATAGGCTACGAGCAGTACTTC
CASSAGLAGIGYEQYF
>TRBJ1-1|TRBV6-5|-|-
TGTGCCAGCAGTTACGCACTCCAGGTCACTGAAGCTTTCTTT
CASSYALQVTEAFF
>TRBJ1-2|TRBV7-3|-|-
TGTGCCAGCAGCTTATTCGACTCCAGGGCATCCGATGGCTACACCTTC
CASSLFDSRASDGYTF
>TRBJ1-1|TRBV7-6|-|TRBD1
TGTGCCAGCAGCTTAGTACCCGGACAGGGGGAGGCTGAAGCTTTCTTT
CASSLVPGQGEAEAFF
>TRBJ2-2|TRBV19|-|TRBD1
TGTGCCAGTAGTATAGTTCCAAATCGGGACAGGGAGAACACCGGGGAGCTGTTTTTT
CASSIVPNRDRENTGELFF
>TRBJ1-1|TRBV30|-|-
TGTGCCTGGAGTGTACAGACGAACACTGAAGCTTTCTTT
CAWSVQTNTEAFF
>TRBJ1-2|TRBV12-5|-|-
TGTGCTAGTGGTTTGGGAAGACAGTTGGACCCAACCTTC
CASGLGRQLDPTF
>TRBJ2-7|TRBV4-3|-|-
TGCGCCAGCAGCCCCGGCGCGGGGCTCCCCAACGAGCAGTACTTC
CASSPGAGLPNEQYF
>TRBJ2-3|TRBV5-4|-|TRBD1
TGTGCCAGCAGCTTTAGTATACTCAGACAGGGGTCCTCCACAGATACGCAGTATTTT
CASSFSILRQGSSTDTQYF
>TRBJ1-1|TRBV19|-|-
TGTGCCAGTAGTATAACAGGACTGAACACTGAAGCTTTCTTT
CASSITGLNTEAFF